This T cell receptor beta chain was profiled in a study of shared clonotypes between healthy human individuals. Authors' processing steps: As immunoSEQ supplied junction-only sequences (without quality scores), filtering differed. Some clones are missing from TCRdb's copy, which holds only in-frame ones; the method was immunoSEQ multiplex PCR. That table gives V, J and clone size, and the DNA gave D and trimming. The table includes roughly 1,600,000 clones, approximately 98.5% detected once. Investigators divided CD4+ cells into CD45RA+ naive and CD45RA-negative memory subsets. Study-level findings and limits: Only a few donors were included, so the genetic and exposure-history diversity represented was limited. Compared with memory subsets, naive subsets generally had larger estimated richness.

Trimming pared 1 base from V and 0 bases from J, leaving 12 bases between. CDR3 length: 16 amino acids. From germline, CDR1 is SNHLY and CDR2 FYNNEI. As concerns this clone: Its antigen is not known.

This receptor was obtained from a man younger than 40 in good health. The sequenced sample consisted of naive CD4+ T cells sorted from blood. Subset given: CD45RA+ positively selected. The genes are TRBV2 and TRBJ1-2; D gene ambiguous. CDR3 protein: CASSEDRGSPNYGYTF. CDR3 DNA sequence: TGTGCCAGCAGTGAAGACCGGGGAAGTCCTAACTATGGCTACACCTTC.